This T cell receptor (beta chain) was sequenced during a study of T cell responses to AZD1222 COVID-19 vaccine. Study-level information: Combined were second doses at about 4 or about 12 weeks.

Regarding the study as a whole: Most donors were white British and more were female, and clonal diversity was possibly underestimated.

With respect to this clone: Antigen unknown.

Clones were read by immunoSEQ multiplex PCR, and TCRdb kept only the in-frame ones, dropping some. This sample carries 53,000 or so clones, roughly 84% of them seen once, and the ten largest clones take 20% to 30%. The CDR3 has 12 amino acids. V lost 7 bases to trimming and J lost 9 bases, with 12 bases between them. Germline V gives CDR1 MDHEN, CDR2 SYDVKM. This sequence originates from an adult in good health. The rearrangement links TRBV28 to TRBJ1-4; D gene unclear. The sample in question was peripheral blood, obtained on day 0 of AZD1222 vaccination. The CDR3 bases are TGTGCCAGCACTTCCTGGATGAAAAAACTGTTTTTT. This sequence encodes CASTSWMKKLFF.